This TCR beta chain was recorded in a study of OX40 agonist ivuxolimab in advanced cancers. Findings and caveats of the study: Doses of 0.1 to 3.0 mg/kg were accompanied by clonal expansion of CD4+ and CD8+ blood T cells by week 6.

With regard to this clone: The antigen remains unidentified.

The CDR3 totals 14 residues. Trimming at V came to 7 bases and at J to 4 bases, leaving 10 bases not matched to a gene. CDR1 SQVTM and CDR2 ANQGSEA come from the germline V gene. This table comes from immunoSEQ multiplex PCR, and its TCRdb copy is limited to in-frame clones, with some not included. Found here are some 85,000 clones, 88% of them singletons; the top ten hold about 0.3%. Sequenced here: CD4+ or CD8+ T cells sorted from blood, sampled in a trial of the OX40 agonist ivuxolimab. The V and J genes are TRBV29-1 and TRBJ2-1; 7 nucleotides line up with TRBD1. The receptor comes from an adult with an advanced solid tumor such as melanoma, head and neck, liver or kidney cancer. Here the CDR3 DNA reads TGCAGCGCTGCGACAGGGAGTCGGTACAATGAGCAGTTCTTC. Encoded protein: CSAATGSRYNEQFF.